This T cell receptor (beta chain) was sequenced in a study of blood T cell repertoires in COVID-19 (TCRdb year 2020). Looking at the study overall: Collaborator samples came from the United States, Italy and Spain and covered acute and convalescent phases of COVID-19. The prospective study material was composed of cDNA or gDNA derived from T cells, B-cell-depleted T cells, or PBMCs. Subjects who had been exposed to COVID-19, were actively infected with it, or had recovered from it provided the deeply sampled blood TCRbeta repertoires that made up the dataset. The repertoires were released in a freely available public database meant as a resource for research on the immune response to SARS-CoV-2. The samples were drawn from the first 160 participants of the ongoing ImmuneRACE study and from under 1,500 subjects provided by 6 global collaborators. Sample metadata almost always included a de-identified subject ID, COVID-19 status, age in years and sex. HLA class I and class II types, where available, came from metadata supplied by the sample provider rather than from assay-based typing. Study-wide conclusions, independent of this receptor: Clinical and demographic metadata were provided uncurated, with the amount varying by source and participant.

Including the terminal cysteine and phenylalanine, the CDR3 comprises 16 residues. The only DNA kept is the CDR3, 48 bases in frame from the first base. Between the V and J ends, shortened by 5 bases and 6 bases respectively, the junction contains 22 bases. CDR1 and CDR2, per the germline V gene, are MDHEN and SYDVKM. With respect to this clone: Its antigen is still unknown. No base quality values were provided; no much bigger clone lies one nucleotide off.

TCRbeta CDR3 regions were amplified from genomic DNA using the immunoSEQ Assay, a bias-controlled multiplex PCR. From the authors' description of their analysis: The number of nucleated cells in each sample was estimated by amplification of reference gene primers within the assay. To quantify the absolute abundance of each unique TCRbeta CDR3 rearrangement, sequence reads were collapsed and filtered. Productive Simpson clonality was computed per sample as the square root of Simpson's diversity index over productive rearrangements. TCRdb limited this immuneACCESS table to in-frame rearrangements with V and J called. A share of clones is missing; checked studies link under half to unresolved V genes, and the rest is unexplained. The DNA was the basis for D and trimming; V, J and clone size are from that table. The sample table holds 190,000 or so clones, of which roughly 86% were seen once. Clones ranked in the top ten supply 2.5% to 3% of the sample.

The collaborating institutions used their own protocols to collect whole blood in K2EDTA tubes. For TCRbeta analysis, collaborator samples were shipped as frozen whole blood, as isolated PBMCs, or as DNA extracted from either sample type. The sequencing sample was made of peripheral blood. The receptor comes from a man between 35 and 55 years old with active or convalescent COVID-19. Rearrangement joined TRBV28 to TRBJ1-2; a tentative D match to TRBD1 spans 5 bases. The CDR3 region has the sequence CASSPTLNGGDNGYTF. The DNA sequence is TGTGCCAGCAGTCCCACCTTAAACGGGGGTGATAATGGCTACACCTTC.